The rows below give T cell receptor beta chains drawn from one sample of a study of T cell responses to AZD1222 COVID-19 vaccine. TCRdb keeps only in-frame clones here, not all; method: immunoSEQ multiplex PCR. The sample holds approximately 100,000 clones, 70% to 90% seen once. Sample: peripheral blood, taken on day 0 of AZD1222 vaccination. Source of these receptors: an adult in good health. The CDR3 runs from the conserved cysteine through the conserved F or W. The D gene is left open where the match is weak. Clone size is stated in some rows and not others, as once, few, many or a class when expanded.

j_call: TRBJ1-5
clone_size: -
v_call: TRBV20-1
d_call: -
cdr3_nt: TGCAGTGCTAGTAAAGGGCCCCAGAGTCAGCCCCAGCATTTT
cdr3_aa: CSASKGPQSQPQHF

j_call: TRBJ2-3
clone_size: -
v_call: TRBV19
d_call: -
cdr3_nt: TGTGCCAGTAGTATAGGTTTTGGGCTAGCGAAACAGTATTTT
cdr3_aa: CASSIGFGLAKQYF

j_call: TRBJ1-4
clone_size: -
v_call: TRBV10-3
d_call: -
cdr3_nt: TGTGCCATCAGTGAGTCAAGGGGGGATCGTGAAAAACTGTTTTTT
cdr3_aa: CAISESRGDREKLFF

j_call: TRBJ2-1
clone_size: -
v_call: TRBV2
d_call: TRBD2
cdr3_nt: TGTGCCAGCAGTGAGGGGACTAGGGATAACAATGAGCAGTTCTTC
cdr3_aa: CASSEGTRDNNEQFF

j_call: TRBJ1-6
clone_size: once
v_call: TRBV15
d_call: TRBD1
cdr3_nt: TGTGCCACCAGCGCGGACAGGGAGGGGTCACCCCTCCACTTT
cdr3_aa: CATSADREGSPLHF

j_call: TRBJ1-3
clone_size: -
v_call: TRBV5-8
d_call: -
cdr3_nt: TGTGCCAGCAGCCTTAGGGAGCTCGGAAACACCATATATTTT
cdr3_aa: CASSLRELGNTIYF

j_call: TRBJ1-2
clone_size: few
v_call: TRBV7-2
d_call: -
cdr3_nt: TGTGCCAGCAGCGAAAGAGGTCCGGGGGCGACTAACTATGGCTACACCTTC
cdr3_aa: CASSERGPGATNYGYTF

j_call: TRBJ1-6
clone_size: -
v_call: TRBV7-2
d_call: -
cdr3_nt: TGTGCCAGCAGCCGGACGGAGTATAATTCACCCCTCCACTTT
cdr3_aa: CASSRTEYNSPLHF

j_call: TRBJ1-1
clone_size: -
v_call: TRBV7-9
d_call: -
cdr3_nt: TGTGCCAGCGCTAGGTCAGGGGCTTCGAACACTGAAGCTTTCTTT
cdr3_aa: CASARSGASNTEAFF

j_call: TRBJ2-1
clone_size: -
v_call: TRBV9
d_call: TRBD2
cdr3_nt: TGTGCCAGCAGCGTAGGCCTAGCGGGAGCTTCCGAAGCGTATGAGCAGTTCTTC
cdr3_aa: CASSVGLAGASEAYEQFF

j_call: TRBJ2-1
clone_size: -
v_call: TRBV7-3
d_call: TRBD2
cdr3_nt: TGTGCCAGCAGCTTAGGCCCCGGGACTAGGAACAATGAGCAGTTCTTC
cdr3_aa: CASSLGPGTRNNEQFF

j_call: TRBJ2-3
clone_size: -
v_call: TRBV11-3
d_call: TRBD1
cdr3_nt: TGTGCCAGCAGCCCTTGGACAGGGAGTAGAGATACGCAGTATTTT
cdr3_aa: CASSPWTGSRDTQYF

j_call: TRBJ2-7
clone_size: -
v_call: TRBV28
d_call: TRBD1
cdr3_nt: TGTGCCAGCAACCCCAAGGACAGGGTTGCCTACGAGCAGTACTTC
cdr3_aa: CASNPKDRVAYEQYF

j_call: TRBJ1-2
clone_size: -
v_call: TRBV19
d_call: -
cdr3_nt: TGTGCCAGTAGTATAGATCGGGGGGTGACTGGCTACACCTTC
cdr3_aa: CASSIDRGVTGYTF

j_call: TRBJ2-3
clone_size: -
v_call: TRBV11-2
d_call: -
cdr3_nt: TGTGCCAGCAGTCGCGAAACCTGGGATACGCAGTATTTT
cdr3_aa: CASSRETWDTQYF

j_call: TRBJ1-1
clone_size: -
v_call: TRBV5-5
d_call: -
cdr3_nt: TGTGCCAGCAGCTCCTTGGGGCCGGCCGACACTGAAGCTTTCTTT
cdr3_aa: CASSSLGPADTEAFF

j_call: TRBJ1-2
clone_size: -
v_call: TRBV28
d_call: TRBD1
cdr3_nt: TGTGCCAGCAGCCCTACAGGGGTAGTCAGGGGGAGCTATGGCTACACCTTC
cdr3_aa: CASSPTGVVRGSYGYTF

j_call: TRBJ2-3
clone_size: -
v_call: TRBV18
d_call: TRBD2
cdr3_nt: TGTGCCAGCTCACCCTTGCCCGGGACTAGCGGGGGGTCTAGCACAGATACGCAGTATTTT
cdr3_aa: CASSPLPGTSGGSSTDTQYF

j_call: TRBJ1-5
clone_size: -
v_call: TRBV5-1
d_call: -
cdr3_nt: TGCGCCAGCAGCTTGGACCCAGCCCCTAATCAGCCCCAGCATTTT
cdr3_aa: CASSLDPAPNQPQHF

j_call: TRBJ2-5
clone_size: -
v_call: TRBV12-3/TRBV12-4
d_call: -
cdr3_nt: TGTGCCAGCAGTTTGAGGGAGACCCAGTACTTC
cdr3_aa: CASSLRETQYF

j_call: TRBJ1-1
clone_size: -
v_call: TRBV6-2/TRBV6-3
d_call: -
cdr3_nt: TGTGCCAGCAGTCAGACACTCCAGTGGACTGAAGCTTTCTTT
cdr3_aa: CASSQTLQWTEAFF

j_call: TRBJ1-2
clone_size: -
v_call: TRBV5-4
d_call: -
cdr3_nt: TGTGCCAGCAGCGCGACAGGACGGTATGGCTACACCTTC
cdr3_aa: CASSATGRYGYTF

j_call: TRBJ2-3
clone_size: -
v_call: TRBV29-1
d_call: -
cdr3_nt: TGCAGCGTTGAAGTCGGGGGCGGGTTTCTATCCACAGATACGCAGTATTTT
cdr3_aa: CSVEVGGGFLSTDTQYF

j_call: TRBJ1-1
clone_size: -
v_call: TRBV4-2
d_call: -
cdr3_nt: TGTGCCAGCAGCTCTGAAGTCCTAATCGAGAACACTGAAGCTTTCTTT
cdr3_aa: CASSSEVLIENTEAFF

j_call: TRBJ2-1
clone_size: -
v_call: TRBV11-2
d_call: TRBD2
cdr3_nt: TGTGCCAGCAGTACACTAGCGGGGGGGAGTGAGCAGTTCTTC
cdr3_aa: CASSTLAGGSEQFF

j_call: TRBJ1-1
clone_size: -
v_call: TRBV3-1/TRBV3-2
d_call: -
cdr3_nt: TGTGCCAGCAGCCCGACAGTCGGGAACACTGAAGCTTTCTTT
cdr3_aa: CASSPTVGNTEAFF

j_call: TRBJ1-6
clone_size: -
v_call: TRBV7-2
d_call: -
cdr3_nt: TGTGCCAGCAGCAACCGACTAAACAGAGAAAATTCACCCCTCCACTTT
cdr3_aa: CASSNRLNRENSPLHF

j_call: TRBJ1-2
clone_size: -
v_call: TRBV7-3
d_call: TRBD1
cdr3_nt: TGTGCCAGCAGCTTACCTGGGGGACAGGGATATGGCTACACCTTC
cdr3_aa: CASSLPGGQGYGYTF

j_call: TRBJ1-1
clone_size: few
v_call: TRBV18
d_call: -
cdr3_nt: TGTGCCAGCTCACCATTCATAGGGGCCGGGGGGAAGAACACTGAAGCTTTCTTT
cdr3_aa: CASSPFIGAGGKNTEAFF

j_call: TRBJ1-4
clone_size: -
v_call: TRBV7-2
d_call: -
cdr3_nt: TGTGCCAGCAGCTTGATTGGGGGGGCACAAGAAAAACTGTTTTTT
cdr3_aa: CASSLIGGAQEKLFF

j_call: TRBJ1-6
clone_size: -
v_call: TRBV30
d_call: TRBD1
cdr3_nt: TGTGCCTGGAAATACAGGGGGCTAGGCCGGGGTTCACCCCTCCACTTT
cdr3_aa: CAWKYRGLGRGSPLHF

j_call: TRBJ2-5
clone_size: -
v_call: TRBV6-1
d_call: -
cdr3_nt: TGTGCCAGCAGTGAACCGCTGAGGGCAGCCAACCCGTCGGCCCAGTACTTC
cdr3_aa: CASSEPLRAANPSAQYF

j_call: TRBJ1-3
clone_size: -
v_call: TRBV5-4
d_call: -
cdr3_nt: TGTGCCAGCAGCTTGGGAGTGAGCTCTGGAAACACCATATATTTT
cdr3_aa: CASSLGVSSGNTIYF

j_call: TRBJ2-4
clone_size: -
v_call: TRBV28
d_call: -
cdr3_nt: TGTGCCAGCAGTTTGGCGGAGCGGGCCAAAAACATTCAGTACTTC
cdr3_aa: CASSLAERAKNIQYF

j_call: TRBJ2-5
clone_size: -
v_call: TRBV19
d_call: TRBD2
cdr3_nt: TGTGCCAGTAGTATGGGACTAGCGGGAGCAGAGACCCAGTACTTC
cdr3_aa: CASSMGLAGAETQYF

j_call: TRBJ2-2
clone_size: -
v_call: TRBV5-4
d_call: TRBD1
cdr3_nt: TGTGCCACCAAAGAGGGACAGCGAAACACCGGGGAGCTGTTTTTT
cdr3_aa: CATKEGQRNTGELFF

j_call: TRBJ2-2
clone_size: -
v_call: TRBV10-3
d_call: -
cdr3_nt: TGTGCCATCAGTGTAGCGACAGCGAACACCGGGGAGCTGTTTTTT
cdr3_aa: CAISVATANTGELFF

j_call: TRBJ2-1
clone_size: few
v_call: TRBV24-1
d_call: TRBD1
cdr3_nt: TGTGCCACCAGTGATCTCGGACAGGACTACAATGAGCAGTTCTTC
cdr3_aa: CATSDLGQDYNEQFF

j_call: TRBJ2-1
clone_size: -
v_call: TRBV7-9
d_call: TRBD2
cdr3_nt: TGTGCCAGCAGCCGAGGACTAGCGGGAGTAAATGAGCAGTTCTTC
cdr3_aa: CASSRGLAGVNEQFF

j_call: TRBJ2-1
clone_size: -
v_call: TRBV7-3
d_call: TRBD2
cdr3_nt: TGTGCCAGCAGCGATAGCGGGGAGTACAATGAGCAGTTCTTC
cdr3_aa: CASSDSGEYNEQFF

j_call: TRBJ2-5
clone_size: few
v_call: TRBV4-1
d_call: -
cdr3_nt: TGCGCCAGCAGCCAAGGGGTTTTTGAGACCCAGTACTTC
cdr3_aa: CASSQGVFETQYF

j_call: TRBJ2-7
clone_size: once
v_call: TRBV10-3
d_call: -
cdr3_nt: TGTGCCATCAGTGAGAATTTAAGCTACGAGCAGTACTTC
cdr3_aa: CAISENLSYEQYF

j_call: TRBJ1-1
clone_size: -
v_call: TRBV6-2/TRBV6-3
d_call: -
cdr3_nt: TGTGCCAGCAGTCCCCTCCGTGGGGGGGCCACTGAAGCTTTCTTT
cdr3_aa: CASSPLRGGATEAFF

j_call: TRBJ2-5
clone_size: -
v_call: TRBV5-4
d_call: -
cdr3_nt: TGTGCCAGCAGCTTCGACCGACGAGAAGAGACCCAGTACTTC
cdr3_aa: CASSFDRREETQYF